The 24 T cell receptor beta chains below come from one sample, sequenced in a study of response to subunit inactivated influenza vaccine. TCRdb recomputed calls from the RT-PCR reads with MiXCR, one row per CDR3 protein. The repertoire holds about 500,000 distinct CDR3 sequences, with approximately 7.7% as singletons. Sequenced here: PBMCs from blood, sampled around 25 months after vaccination. The source is a man aged 45 to 75 who received an inactivated influenza vaccine.

The chain employs TRBV20-1 and TRBJ2-7, with 8 bases that match TRBD2. Germline loops: CDR1 DFQATT, CDR2 SNEGSKA (reference sequence). The length of the CDR3 is 14 residues. V shed 5 bases, J shed 0 bases, and the junction held 6 bases outside the gene matches. The DNA of the CDR3 is TGCAGTGCTGGAACTAGCGGACTCTCCTACGAGCAGTACTTC. Its protein is CSAGTSGLSYEQYF.

This chain connects TRBV20-1 to TRBJ2-1; D call uncertain. V was pared by 2 bases and J by 5 bases, with 13 bases between. The CDR3 totals 14 residues. The germline V gene has CDR1 DFQATT and CDR2 SNEGSKA (reference sequence). The DNA of the CDR3 is TGCAGTGCTAGAAATCTCGCTCGAAACAATGAGCAGTTCTTC. Its translation is CSARNLARNNEQFF.

This clonotype appeared a few times. This chain connects TRBV7-2 to TRBJ2-7; 7 bases fit TRBD1. CDR1 and CDR2 from the germline V gene are SGHTA and FQGNSA. J lost 3 bases, V lost 8 bases, and 4 bases had no gene match. This CDR3 has 12 amino acids. CDR3 sequence reads: CASGGQLYEQYF. The CDR3 bases are TGTGCCAGCGGGGGACAGCTCTACGAGCAGTACTTC. The whole variable domain, remainder taken from reference TRBV7-2 and TRBJ2-7, is GAGVSQSPSNKVTEKGKDVELRCDPISGHTALYWYRQSLGQGLEFLIYFQGNSAPDKSGLPSDRFSAERTGGSVSTLTIQRTQQEDSAVYLCASGGQLYEQYFGPGTRLTVT.

The sample holds a few counts of this clonotype. This chain uses TRBV20-1 with TRBJ2-7, with 14 bases lining up with TRBD2. The CDR3 runs to 16 residues. The V and J ends lost 0 bases and 3 bases, in that order; junction bases with no gene match: 4. Per the germline V gene, CDR1 is DFQATT and CDR2 is SNEGSKA (reference sequence). The CDR3 DNA follows: TGCAGTGCTAGAGATCGGGGGACTAGCGGGGGCTACGAGCAGTACTTC. It codes for CSARDRGTSGGYEQYF.

This clonotype was observed at least ten times. The chain has TRBV5-1 and TRBJ2-2, with D perhaps being TRBD1 or TRBD2 (5 bases each). The ends were cut back, 4 bases at V and 0 bases at J, with 13 bases in the middle. Germline V gives CDR1 SGHRS, CDR2 YFSETQ. This CDR3 is 16 amino acids long. This CDR3 is CASSVGRLTNTGELFF. In DNA, the CDR3 is TGCGCCAGCAGCGTGGGACGGCTCACGAACACCGGGGAGCTGTTTTTT. The full variable domain, with the rest looked up from reference TRBV5-1 and TRBJ2-2, is KAGVTQTPRYLIKTRGQQVTLSCSPISGHRSVSWYQQTPGQGLQFLFEYFSETQRNKGNFPGRFSGRQFSNSRSEMNVSTLELGDSALYLCASSVGRLTNTGELFFGEGSRLTVL.

The genes are TRBV6-4 and TRBJ2-4; perhaps D is TRBD1 or TRBD2 (5 bases each). The CDR3 is made up of 18 amino acids. The germline V and J ends were trimmed by 2 bases and 2 bases, with 19 bases remaining between them. The germline V gene has CDR1 MRHNA and CDR2 SNTAGT. Written as DNA, the CDR3 is TGTGCCAGCAGTGACGGGGGTCTTGTGAACGTACCCAAAAACATTCAGTACTTC. It translates to CASSDGGLVNVPKNIQYF.

This chain uses TRBV7-2 with TRBJ2-3, with unresolved D. The germline V gene has CDR1 SGHTA and CDR2 FQGNSA. Trimming shortened V by 4 bases and J by 2 bases, and 7 bases separated the two germline ends. This CDR3 contains 13 residues. For the CDR3, the DNA is TGTGCCAGCAGCTCAGTCCACACAGATACGCAGTATTTT. Translation: CASSSVHTDTQYF.

This clonotype was seen only a few times. The V call is TRBV10-3, the J call TRBJ2-3, with 7 bases identical to TRBD2. After removal of 7 bases from V and 1 base from J, the junction contained 5 bases not matched to a gene. This CDR3 is 14 amino acids long. Germline CDR1 ENHRY, CDR2 SYGVKD. CDR3 DNA sequence: TGTGCCATCACGGCGGGAGTTGGCACAGATACGCAGTATTTT. Translation gives CAITAGVGTDTQYF.

DNA for the CDR3: TGTGCCAGCAGCCGACGTACCCTTCCCCTCGGGGAGCTGTTTTTT. It encodes CASSRRTLPLGELFF. The rearrangement links TRBV11-2 to TRBJ2-2; D remains unclear. CDR3 length: 15 residues. Germline loops: CDR1 SGHAT, CDR2 FQNNGV. V was trimmed by 5 bases and J by 7 bases, leaving 17 bases between them.

In this sample, this clonotype turned up many times. The chain joins TRBV6-6 to TRBJ2-7; possibly TRBD1 for D (5 bases). CDR1 and CDR2 (germline): MNHNY, SVGAGI (reference sequence). The CDR3 loop spans 13 amino acids. V was pared by 6 bases and J by 0 bases, with 9 bases between. CDR3 in DNA: TGTGCCAGCAGCCAGGGTAACTCCTACGAGCAGTACTTC. Its protein product is CASSQGNSYEQYF.

This clonotype was counted at least ten times. The chain recombines TRBV6-2 or TRBV6-3 with TRBJ2-7, with D perhaps matching TRBD1 (6 bases). This CDR3 is 14 amino acids long. CDR1 MNHEY and CDR2 SVGEGT come from the germline V gene. Trimming cost V 6 bases and J 3 bases, with 15 bases left between them. The DNA for the CDR3 is TGTGCCAGCAGGCCCTGGGGCAGGGGCTACGAGCAGTACTTC. Translating it yields CASRPWGRGYEQYF.

This clonotype showed up just a few times. The V call is TRBV28, the J call TRBJ2-2; D not certain. The CDR3 is made up of 14 amino acids. V was trimmed by 6 bases and J by 3 bases, leaving 11 bases between them. Germline CDR1 is MDHEN and CDR2 is SYDVKM. This CDR3 is CASRPAPHTGELFF. The CDR3 bases are TGTGCCAGCAGGCCAGCACCACACACCGGGGAGCTGTTTTTT.

The CDR3 protein is CATNRDRIGEQYF. Here the CDR3 DNA reads TGTGCCACCAACCGGGACAGGATCGGCGAGCAGTACTTC. The J gene is TRBJ2-7, the V gene TRBV15; TRBD1 matches at 8 bases. The ends lost 7 bases at V and 6 bases at J; junction bases unmatched: 8. CDR3 size: 13 residues. CDR1 and CDR2 (germline): LNHNV, YYDKDF (reference sequence).

In its sample, this clonotype was seen many times. The chain couples TRBV6-5 to TRBJ2-7, with D maybe TRBD2 (5 bases). CDR1 is MNHEY and CDR2 is SVGAGI in the germline V gene. CDR3 size: 15 residues. Trimming removed 2 bases from V and 5 bases from J, with 16 bases in between. This chain's CDR3 is CASSYPRRAFNEQYF. The CDR3 DNA reads as TGTGCCAGCAGTTACCCTCGGCGGGCCTTCAACGAGCAGTACTTC.

This clonotype was counted many times. This chain uses TRBV12-3 or TRBV12-4 with TRBJ1-5; TRBD1 agrees at 9 bases. J lost 6 bases, V lost 4 bases, and 7 bases had no gene match. There are 15 residues in the CDR3. The CDR3 loop reads CASSSTGGLGQPQHF. CDR3 bases: TGTGCCAGCAGTTCAACAGGGGGCTTAGGTCAGCCCCAGCATTTT.

The CDR3 region has the DNA TGTGCCAGCAGTTACTGGGGTAACAATCAGCCCCAGCATTTT. It specifies CASSYWGNNQPQHF. V and J are TRBV6-2 or TRBV6-3 and TRBJ1-5; D remains ambiguous. Trimming pared 1 base from V and 3 bases from J, leaving 7 bases between. Germline assignment: CDR1 MNHEY and CDR2 SVGEGT. This CDR3 region has 14 residues.

The chain has TRBV15 and TRBJ2-7; D not resolved. The V end lost 5 bases, the J end lost 3 bases, and 14 bases lay between the germline ends. The CDR3 runs to 14 residues. In germline, CDR1 is LNHNV, CDR2 YYDKDF (reference sequence). CDR3 loop: CATSRPGIGYEQYF. Here the CDR3 DNA reads TGTGCCACCAGCCGCCCGGGCATTGGCTACGAGCAGTACTTC.

This clonotype occurred a few times. The rearrangement links TRBV12-3 or TRBV12-4 to TRBJ2-1; 10 nucleotides agree with TRBD2. J was trimmed by 7 bases and V by 10 bases; bases with no gene match: 7. The CDR3 has 13 residues. CDR3 sequence (DNA): TGTGCCACCGGGACTAGCGCCTCGAATGAGCAGTTCTTC. Residues: CATGTSASNEQFF.

There are a few counts of this clonotype. The chain couples TRBV10-3 to TRBJ2-3; D remains unclear. V gave up 3 bases and J gave up 1 base, with 17 bases separating them. This CDR3 has 17 residues. Germline assignment: CDR1 ENHRY and CDR2 SYGVKD. This CDR3 reads CAISDPGSTAGTDTQYF. Written as DNA, the CDR3 is TGTGCCATCAGTGACCCGGGCTCTACGGCCGGCACAGATACGCAGTATTTT.

This clonotype occurred many times. J is TRBJ1-3 and V is TRBV6-5; D not resolved. V lost 6 bases to trimming and J lost 4 bases, with 7 bases between them. The CDR3 has 12 amino acids. Germline CDR1 is MNHEY and CDR2 is SVGAGI. CDR3 sequence (DNA): TGTGCCAGCAGGGAGCCCGGAAACACCATATATTTT. As protein: CASREPGNTIYF.

About this clonotype: The missing conserved phenylalanine or tryptophan at the end of this CDR3 makes a read error likely. This chain uses TRBV28 with TRBJ1-5, with 9 bases identical to TRBD1. The V and J ends lost 6 bases and 2 bases, in that order; junction bases with no gene match: 8. Per germline, CDR1 MDHEN and CDR2 SYDVKM. The CDR3 loop spans 16 amino acids. In nucleotides, the CDR3 is TGTGCCAGCAGACCCGGGACAGGGTTTGGCAATCAGCCCCAGCATTCT. It codes for CASRPGTGFGNQPQHS.

There are many counts of this clonotype. The V gene is TRBV12-3 or TRBV12-4, the J gene TRBJ2-5; D is ambiguous. V lost 3 bases and J lost 4, with 9 bases in between. The CDR3 is 13 residues long. The DNA of the CDR3 is TGTGCCAGCAGTTTTGGCCCAGCAGAGACCCAGTACTTC. Protein sequence: CASSFGPAETQYF.

This clonotype was detected only a few times. The rearrangement joins TRBV6-1 to TRBJ2-1; 9 nucleotides align to TRBD2. The germline V gene encodes CDR1 MNHNS and CDR2 SASEGT. The CDR3 contains 19 residues. With V trimmed by 7 bases and J by 5 bases, 21 bases remained unmatched. In nucleotides, the CDR3 is TGTGCCAGCACCCTCTTGGGTGGTAGCGGGAGTGGTAAGAACAATGAGCAGTTCTTC. It yields the protein CASTLLGGSGSGKNNEQFF.

This clonotype showed up just a few times. This chain links TRBV20-1 with TRBJ2-7; 16 bases line up with TRBD2. The CDR3 loop spans 16 amino acids. The trim removed 0 bases at V and 6 bases at J, leaving 5 bases unmatched. Germline-derived CDR1 and CDR2 are DFQATT and SNEGSKA (reference sequence). The CDR3 reads CSARDPGTSGRGEQYF. The CDR3 coding sequence is TGCAGTGCTAGAGATCCGGGGACTAGCGGGAGGGGCGAGCAGTACTTC.